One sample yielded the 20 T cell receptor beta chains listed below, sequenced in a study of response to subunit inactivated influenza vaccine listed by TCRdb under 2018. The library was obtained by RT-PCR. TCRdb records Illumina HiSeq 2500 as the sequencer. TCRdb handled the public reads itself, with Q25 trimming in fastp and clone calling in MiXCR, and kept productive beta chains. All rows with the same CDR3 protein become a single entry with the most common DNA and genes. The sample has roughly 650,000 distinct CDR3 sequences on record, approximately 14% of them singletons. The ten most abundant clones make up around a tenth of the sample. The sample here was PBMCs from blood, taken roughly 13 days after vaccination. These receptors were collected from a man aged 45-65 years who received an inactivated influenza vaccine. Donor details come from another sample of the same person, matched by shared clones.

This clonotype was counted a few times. DNA of the CDR3: TGCAGCGTTGAACAGGGACGACGTGAGACCCAGTACTTC. This encodes CSVEQGRRETQYF. V gene TRBV29-1 combines with J gene TRBJ2-5, with D perhaps matching TRBD1 or TRBD2 (5 bases each). Trimming left V 2 bases short and J 5 bases short, with 12 bases between. Per the germline V gene, CDR1 is SQVTM and CDR2 is ANQGSEA. The CDR3 loop spans 13 amino acids. The full variable domain, with the rest looked up from reference TRBV29-1 and TRBJ2-5, is SAVISQKPSRDICQRGTSLTIQCQVDSQVTMMFWYRQQPGQSLTLIATANQGSEATYESGFVIDKFPISRPNLTFSTLTVSNMSPEDSSIYLCSVEQGRRETQYFGPGTRLLVL.

CDR3 bases: TGTGCCAGCAGTTTATTCCCTAGCGGGTACGCGAACACCGGGGAGCTGTTTTTT. The encoded protein is CASSLFPSGYANTGELFF. The chain links TRBV27 to TRBJ2-2; the match to TRBD2 covers 8 bases. V was pared by 1 base and J by 0 bases, with 7 bases of the junction left unmatched. CDR1 is MNHEY and CDR2 is SMNVEV in the germline V gene (reference sequence). CDR3 length equals 18 residues.

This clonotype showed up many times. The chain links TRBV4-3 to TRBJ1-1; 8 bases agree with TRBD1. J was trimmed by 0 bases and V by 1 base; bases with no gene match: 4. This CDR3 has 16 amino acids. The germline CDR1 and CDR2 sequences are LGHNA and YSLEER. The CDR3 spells CASSQARTGLNTEAFF. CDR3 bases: TGCGCCAGCAGCCAAGCCCGGACAGGGTTGAACACTGAAGCTTTCTTT.

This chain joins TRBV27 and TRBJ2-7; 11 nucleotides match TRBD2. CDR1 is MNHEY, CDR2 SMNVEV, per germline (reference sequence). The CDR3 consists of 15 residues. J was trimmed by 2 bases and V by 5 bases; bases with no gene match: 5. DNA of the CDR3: TGTGCCAGCAGTCCAATAGCGGGAGGGCCCTACGAGCAGTACTTC. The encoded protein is CASSPIAGGPYEQYF.

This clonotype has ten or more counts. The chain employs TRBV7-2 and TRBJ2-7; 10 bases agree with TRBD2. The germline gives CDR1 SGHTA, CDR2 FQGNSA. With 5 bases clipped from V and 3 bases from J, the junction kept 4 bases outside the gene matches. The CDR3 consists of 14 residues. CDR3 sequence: CASSPRTSGYEQYF. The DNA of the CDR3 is TGTGCCAGCAGCCCGCGGACTAGCGGCTACGAGCAGTACTTC.

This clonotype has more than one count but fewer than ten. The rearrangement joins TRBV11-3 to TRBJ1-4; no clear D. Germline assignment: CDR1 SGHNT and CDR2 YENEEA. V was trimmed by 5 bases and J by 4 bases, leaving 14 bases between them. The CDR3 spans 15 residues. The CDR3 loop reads CASSPGRWYNEKLFF. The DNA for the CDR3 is TGTGCCAGCAGCCCAGGACGGTGGTATAATGAAAAACTGTTTTTT. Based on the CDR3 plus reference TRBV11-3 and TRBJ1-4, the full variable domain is EAGVVQSPRYKIIEKKQPVAFWCNPISGHNTLYWYLQNLGQGPELLIRYENEEAVDDSQLPKDRFSAERLKGVDSTLKIQPAELGDSAVYLCASSPGRWYNEKLFFGSGTQLSVL.

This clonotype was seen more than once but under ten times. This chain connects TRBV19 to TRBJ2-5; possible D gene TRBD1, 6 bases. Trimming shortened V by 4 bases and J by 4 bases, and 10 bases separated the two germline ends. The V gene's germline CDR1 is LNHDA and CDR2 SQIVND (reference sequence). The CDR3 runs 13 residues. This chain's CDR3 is CASSSVGGETQYF. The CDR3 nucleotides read TGTGCCAGTAGTAGTGTAGGGGGAGAGACCCAGTACTTC. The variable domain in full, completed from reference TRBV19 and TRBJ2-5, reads DGGITQSPKYLFRKEGQNVTLSCEQNLNHDAMYWYRQDPGQGLRLIYYSQIVNDFQKGDIAEGYSVSREKKESFPLTVTSAQKNPTAFYLCASSSVGGETQYFGPGTRLLVL.

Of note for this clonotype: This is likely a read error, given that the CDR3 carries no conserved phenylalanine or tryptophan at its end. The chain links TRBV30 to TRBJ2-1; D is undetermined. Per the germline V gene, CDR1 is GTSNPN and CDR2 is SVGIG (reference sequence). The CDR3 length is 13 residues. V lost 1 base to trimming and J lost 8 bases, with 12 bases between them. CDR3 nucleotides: TGTGCCTGGAGTGGTGGCATATGGGATGAGCAGTTCTTA. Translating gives CAWSGGIWDEQFL.

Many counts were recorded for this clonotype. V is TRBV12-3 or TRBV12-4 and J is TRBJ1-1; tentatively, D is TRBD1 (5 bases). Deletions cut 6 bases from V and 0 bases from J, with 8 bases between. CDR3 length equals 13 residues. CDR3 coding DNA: TGTGCCAGCAGCGGGGCAATGAACACTGAAGCTTTCTTT. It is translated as CASSGAMNTEAFF.

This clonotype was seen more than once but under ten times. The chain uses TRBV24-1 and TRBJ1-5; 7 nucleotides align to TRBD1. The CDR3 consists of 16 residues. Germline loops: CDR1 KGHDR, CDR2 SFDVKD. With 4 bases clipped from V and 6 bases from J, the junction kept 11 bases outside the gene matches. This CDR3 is CATSDTRGGGFQPQHF. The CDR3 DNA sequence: TGTGCCACCAGTGACACGCGTGGAGGGGGCTTTCAGCCCCAGCATTTT.

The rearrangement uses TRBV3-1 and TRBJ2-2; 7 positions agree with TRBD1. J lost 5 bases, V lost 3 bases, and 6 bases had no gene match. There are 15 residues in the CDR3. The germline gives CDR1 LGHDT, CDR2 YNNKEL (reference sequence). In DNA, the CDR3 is TGTGCCAGCAGCCACTTTACAGGGGCGACCGGGGAGCTGTTTTTT. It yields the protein CASSHFTGATGELFF. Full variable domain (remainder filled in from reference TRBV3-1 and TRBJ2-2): DTAVSQTPKYLVTQMGNDKSIKCEQNLGHDTMYWYKQDSKKFLKIMFSYNNKELIINETVPNRFSPKSPDKAHLNLHINSLELGDSAVYFCASSHFTGATGELFFGEGSRLTVL.

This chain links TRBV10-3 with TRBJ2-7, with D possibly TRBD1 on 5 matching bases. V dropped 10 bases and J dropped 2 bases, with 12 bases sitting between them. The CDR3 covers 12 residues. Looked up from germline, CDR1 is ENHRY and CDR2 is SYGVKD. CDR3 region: CATFRVPYEQYF. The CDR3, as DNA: TGTGCCACCTTCAGGGTCCCCTACGAGCAGTACTTC.

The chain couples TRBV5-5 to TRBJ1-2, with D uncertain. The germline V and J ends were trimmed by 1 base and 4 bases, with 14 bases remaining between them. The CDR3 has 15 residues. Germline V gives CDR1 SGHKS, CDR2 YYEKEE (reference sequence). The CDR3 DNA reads TGTGCCAGCAGCTTGACCGTAGGGCTAAGCTATGGCTACACCTTC. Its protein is CASSLTVGLSYGYTF.

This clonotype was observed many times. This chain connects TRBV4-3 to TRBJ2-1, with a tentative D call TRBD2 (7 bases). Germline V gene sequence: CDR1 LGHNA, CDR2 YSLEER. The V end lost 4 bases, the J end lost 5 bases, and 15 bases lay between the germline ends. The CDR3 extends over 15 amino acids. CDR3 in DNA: TGCGCCAGCAGCCCAGCAAGGGGGGGGGACAATGAGCAGTTCTTC. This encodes CASSPARGGDNEQFF.

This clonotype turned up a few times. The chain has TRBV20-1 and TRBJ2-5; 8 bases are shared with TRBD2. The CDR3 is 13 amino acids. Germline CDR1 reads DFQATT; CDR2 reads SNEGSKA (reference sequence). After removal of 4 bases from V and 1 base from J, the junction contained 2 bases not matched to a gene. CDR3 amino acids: CSAKTSGQETQYF. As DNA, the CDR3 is TGCAGTGCTAAAACTAGCGGCCAAGAGACCCAGTACTTC.

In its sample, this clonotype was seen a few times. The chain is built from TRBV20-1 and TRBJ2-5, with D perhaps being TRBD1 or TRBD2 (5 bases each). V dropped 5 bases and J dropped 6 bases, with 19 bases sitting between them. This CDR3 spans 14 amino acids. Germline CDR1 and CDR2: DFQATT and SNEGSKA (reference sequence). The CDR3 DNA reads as TGCAGTGCTGGGGCCCGGGCGGGCGAACAGACCCAGTACTTC. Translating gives CSAGARAGEQTQYF.

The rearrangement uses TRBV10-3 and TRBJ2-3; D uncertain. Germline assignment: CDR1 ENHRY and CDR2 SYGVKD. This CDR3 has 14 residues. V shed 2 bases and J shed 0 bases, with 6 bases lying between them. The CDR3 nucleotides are TGTGCCATCAGTGAGGGCGCGAGCACAGATACGCAGTATTTT. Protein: CAISEGASTDTQYF.

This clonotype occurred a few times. The CDR3 here is CATSRDPGGNEKLFF. CDR3 bases: TGTGCCACCAGCAGAGATCCTGGGGGGAATGAAAAACTGTTTTTT. The V call is TRBV15, the J call TRBJ1-4, with D tentatively TRBD1 (5 bases). Germline V gene data show CDR1 as LNHNV and CDR2 as YYDKDF (reference sequence). The CDR3 contains 15 residues. V shed 0 bases and J shed 5 bases, with 10 bases lying between them.

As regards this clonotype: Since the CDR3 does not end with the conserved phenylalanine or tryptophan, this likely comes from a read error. The CDR3 spells CASSSIPPGGGRYTEAFL. Here the CDR3 DNA reads TGTGCCAGCAGCTCGATACCCCCTGGGGGGGGGAGGTACACTGAAGCTTTCCTT. This rearrangement joins TRBV9 to TRBJ1-1, with a possible D match to TRBD1 (5 bases). CDR3 length: 18 residues. Germline CDR1 reads SGDLS; CDR2 reads YYNGEE. V lost 4 bases and J lost 3, with 25 bases in between.

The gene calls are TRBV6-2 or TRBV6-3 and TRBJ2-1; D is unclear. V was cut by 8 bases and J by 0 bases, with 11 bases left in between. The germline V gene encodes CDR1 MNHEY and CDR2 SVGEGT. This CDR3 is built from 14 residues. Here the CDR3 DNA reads TGTGCCAGCGGACGGACGAGCTCCTACAATGAGCAGTTCTTC. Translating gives CASGRTSSYNEQFF.